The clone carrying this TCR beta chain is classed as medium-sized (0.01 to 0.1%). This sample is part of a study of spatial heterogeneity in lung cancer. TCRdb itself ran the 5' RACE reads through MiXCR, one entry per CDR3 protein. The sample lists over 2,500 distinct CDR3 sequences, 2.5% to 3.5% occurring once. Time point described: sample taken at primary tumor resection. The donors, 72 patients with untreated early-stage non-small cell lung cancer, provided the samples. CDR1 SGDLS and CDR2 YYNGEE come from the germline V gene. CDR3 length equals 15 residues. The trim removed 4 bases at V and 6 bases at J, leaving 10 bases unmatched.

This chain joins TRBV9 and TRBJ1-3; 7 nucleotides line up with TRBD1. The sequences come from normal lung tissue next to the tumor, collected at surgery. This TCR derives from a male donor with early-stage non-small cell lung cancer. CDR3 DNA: TGTGCCAGCAGCCCCCAGGGACAGTTCTTAAACACCATATATTTT. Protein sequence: CASSPQGQFLNTIYF. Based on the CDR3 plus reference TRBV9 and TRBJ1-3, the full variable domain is DSGVTQTPKHLITATGQRVTLRCSPRSGDLSVYWYQQSLDQGLQFLIQYYNGEERAKGNILERFSAQQFPDLHSELNLSSLELGDSALYFCASSPQGQFLNTIYFGEGSWLTVV.